The 21 T cell receptor beta chains below were found in one sample sequenced in a study of shared clonotypes between healthy human individuals. Profiled with immunoSEQ multiplex PCR; TCRdb holds only in-frame clones, not every one. The repertoire holds nearly 600,000 clones, with around 95% as singletons. Naive CD8 populations comprised CD45RO-negative cells positively selected for CCR7, excluding terminally differentiated effector memory CD45RA+ cells. Material for sequencing was naive CD8+ T cells sorted from blood. Receptors were obtained from a woman in her twenties or thirties in good health.

The chain employs TRBV13 and TRBJ2-1; D ambiguous. Looked up from germline, CDR1 is PRHDT and CDR2 is FYEKMQ (reference sequence). This CDR3 contains 11 residues. V lost 3 bases and J 9 bases, leaving 6 bases between the germline ends. Here the CDR3 DNA reads TGTGCCAGCAGCTTGACCGGTGAGCAGTTCTTC. Its translation is CASSLTGEQFF.

Points on this clone: A read error may account for a junction end that differs from germline. This chain links TRBV27 with TRBJ2-7, with 11 bases matching TRBD1. The CDR3 loop spans 16 amino acids. Germline V gives CDR1 MNHEY, CDR2 SMNVEV (reference sequence). The CDR3 sequence: CASSSSGQGEDYGQYF. For the CDR3, the DNA is TGTGCCAGCAGTTCCTCGGGACAGGGGGAGGACTACGGGCAGTACTTC.

CDR3 in DNA: TGTGCCAGCAGCTTAACGTTGAGGAATGGCGGGGAGCTGTTTTTT. Translated, it gives CASSLTLRNGGELFF. V usage is TRBV7-2 and J usage is TRBJ2-2, with D uncertain. V was shortened by 2 bases and J by 7 bases, with 14 bases between the two germline ends. The CDR3 runs 15 residues. CDR1 is SGHTA and CDR2 is FQGNSA in the germline V gene.

The chain employs TRBV9 and TRBJ2-7, with TRBD2 matching 8 bases. The CDR3 sequence is 12 residues long. Germline V gene lookup returns CDR1 SGDLS and CDR2 YYNGEE. V dropped 4 bases and J dropped 6; count of bases not matched to a gene: 3. The CDR3 nucleotides read TGTGCCAGCAGCATAACTAGCGGCGAGCAGTACTTC. It yields the protein CASSITSGEQYF.

The chain combines TRBV5-6 with TRBJ2-1, with D possibly TRBD1 on 6 matching bases. Trimming took off 0 bases at V and 4 bases at J, with 11 bases between the two ends. The germline CDR1 and CDR2 sequences are SGHDT and YYEEEE. CDR3 length: 15 residues. The CDR3 loop is CASSLGGGAYNEQFF. The CDR3 nucleotides are TGTGCCAGCAGCTTGGGAGGGGGAGCGTACAATGAGCAGTTCTTC.

The chain joins TRBV7-3 to TRBJ2-7, with D tentatively TRBD1 (6 bases). Looked up from germline, CDR1 is SGHTA and CDR2 is FQGTGA. The V and J ends lost 2 bases and 1 base respectively, with 9 bases between them. The CDR3 totals 14 residues. The CDR3: CASSLEQGSYEQYF. Here the CDR3 DNA reads TGTGCCAGCAGCTTAGAACAGGGTTCCTACGAGCAGTACTTC.

The chain employs TRBV29-1 and TRBJ2-5; 7 bases map to TRBD1. The DNA matches TRBJ2-7 better at its end, which makes the J call doubtful. The germline V gene encodes CDR1 SQVTM and CDR2 ANQGSEA. CDR3 length equals 13 residues. The CDR3: CSVDTGDIYEQYF. As DNA, the CDR3 is TGCAGCGTTGATACAGGGGACATCTACGAGCAGTACTTC.

The chain recombines TRBV9 with TRBJ2-1; the match to TRBD2 covers 11 bases. The CDR3 loop spans 18 amino acids. V lost 1 base to trimming and J lost 7 bases; unmatched junction nucleotides: 13. Looked up from germline, CDR1 is SGDLS and CDR2 is YYNGEE. CDR3 residues: CASSVHPPTSGSLNEQFF. The CDR3 DNA sequence: TGTGCCAGCAGCGTACACCCCCCCACTAGCGGGAGTTTGAATGAGCAGTTCTTC.

A single count supports this clone. In DNA, the CDR3 is TGTGCCAGCGGTAGCGATTCAACTAATGAAAAACTGTTTTTT. It yields the protein CASGSDSTNEKLFF. This chain joins TRBV28 and TRBJ1-4; D is ambiguous. This CDR3 is 14 amino acids long. V dropped 8 bases and J dropped 0 bases, with 10 bases sitting between them. The germline CDR1 and CDR2 sequences are MDHEN and SYDVKM.

The gene calls are TRBV5-6 and TRBJ1-2; 8 bases fit TRBD1. The V gene end was trimmed by 4 bases and the J gene end by 8 bases; junction bases not matched to a gene: 13. This CDR3 is built from 15 residues. The germline gives CDR1 SGHDT, CDR2 YYEEEE. The DNA of the CDR3 is TGTGCCAGCAGCCCACTGACAGGGGTATTGAGGGGCTACACCTTC. Its translation is CASSPLTGVLRGYTF.

The V gene is TRBV5-6, the J gene TRBJ1-6, with unresolved D. The CDR3 is made up of 14 amino acids. Per germline, CDR1 SGHDT and CDR2 YYEEEE. Deletions cut 1 base from V and 9 bases from J, with 11 bases between. The chain's CDR3 is CASSLNYGSSPLHF. The CDR3 DNA is TGTGCCAGCAGCTTGAATTATGGGAGTTCACCCCTCCACTTT.

V and J are TRBV7-6 and TRBJ2-2; 9 nucleotides line up with TRBD2. J lost 3 bases, V lost 2 bases, and 10 bases had no gene match. Per germline, CDR1 SGHVS and CDR2 FNYEAQ. The CDR3 sequence is 18 residues long. Here the CDR3 reads CASSLLPSGIRDTGELFF. The DNA of the CDR3 is TGTGCCAGCAGCTTATTGCCTAGCGGGATCAGGGACACCGGGGAGCTGTTTTTT.

This chain uses TRBV7-8 with TRBJ2-7, with a tentative D call TRBD2 (6 bases). From germline, CDR1 is SGHVS and CDR2 FQNEAQ. Trimming cost V 4 bases and J 3 bases, with 16 bases left between them. The CDR3 consists of 15 residues. The CDR3 sequence is CASSSSSGTFYEQYF. CDR3 DNA sequence: TGTGCCAGCAGCTCGAGCTCCGGGACTTTCTACGAGCAGTACTTC.

The rearrangement uses TRBV27 and TRBJ1-2; no definite D call. The CDR3 covers 12 residues. Per germline, CDR1 MNHEY and CDR2 SMNVEV (reference sequence). With 8 bases removed from V and 12 bases from J, the gap between germline ends came to 19 bases. This CDR3 is CASPPPGALHTF. DNA for the CDR3: TGTGCCAGCCCCCCCCCAGGAGCCCTGCACACCTTC.

The gene calls are TRBV9 and TRBJ1-2, with 9 nucleotides matching TRBD1. Germline CDR1 reads SGDLS; CDR2 reads YYNGEE. V lost 0 bases, J lost 2 bases, and 5 bases stayed unmatched. The length of the CDR3 is 16 residues. The CDR3 sequence: CASSVDRTGANYGYTF. The CDR3 DNA follows: TGTGCCAGCAGCGTAGACCGGACAGGGGCAAACTATGGCTACACCTTC.

This rearrangement joins TRBV7-6 to TRBJ2-2, with TRBD2 matching over 11 bases. The CDR3 has 17 amino acids. J was trimmed by 4 bases and V by 6 bases; bases with no gene match: 10. Germline CDR1 is SGHVS and CDR2 is FNYEAQ. The CDR3 loop reads CASSLVLAGVGTGELFF. The CDR3 DNA sequence: TGTGCCAGCAGTCTGGTACTAGCGGGAGTTGGCACCGGGGAGCTGTTTTTT.

On this clone itself: The same CDR3 can be traced to other DNA sequences in this sample. The chain uses TRBV4-1 and TRBJ2-7; 8 bases line up with TRBD2. This CDR3 spans 16 amino acids. Looked up from germline, CDR1 is MGHRA and CDR2 is YSYEKL. The V segment lost 0 bases and the J segment 0 bases; nucleotides outside the gene matches: 4. The CDR3 region has the DNA TGCGCCAGCAGCCAAGAGGCGGGAGGACTCTCCTACGAGCAGTACTTC. It encodes CASSQEAGGLSYEQYF.

The chain carries TRBV4-1 and TRBJ2-3; 10 bases match TRBD2. J was trimmed by 6 bases and V by 1 base; bases with no gene match: 10. The CDR3 spans 17 residues. Germline values: CDR1 MGHRA, CDR2 YSYEKL. As DNA, the CDR3 is TGCGCCAGCAGCCAAGTTGGAGCTAGCGGGAGATGGGATACGCAGTATTTT. This translates into CASSQVGASGRWDTQYF.

The V and J genes are TRBV27 and TRBJ1-4; 7 bases match TRBD1. The CDR3 length is 16 residues. Losses at the gene ends were 1 base for V and 0 bases for J; bases not matched to a gene: 2. The germline V gene has CDR1 MNHEY and CDR2 SMNVEV (reference sequence). The CDR3 loop is CASSLYRGATNEKLFF. The DNA of the CDR3 is TGTGCCAGCAGTTTATACAGGGGTGCAACTAATGAAAAACTGTTTTTT.

The chain links TRBV10-3 to TRBJ1-1, with D maybe TRBD1 (5 bases). The germline CDR1 and CDR2 sequences are ENHRY and SYGVKD. This CDR3 is 13 amino acids long. V lost 2 bases to trimming and J lost 3 bases, with 7 bases between them. In DNA, the CDR3 is TGTGCCATCAGTGAGACAGGAGACACTGAAGCTTTCTTT. Amino acids: CAISETGDTEAFF.

CDR3 in amino acids: CARGYSGKGTDTQYF. The CDR3 DNA sequence: TGTGCCAGGGGCTATAGCGGGAAAGGGACAGATACGCAGTATTTT. The chain is built from TRBV28 and TRBJ2-3, with TRBD2 matching 8 bases. The CDR3 extends over 15 amino acids. The V gene end was trimmed by 9 bases and the J gene end by 3 bases; junction bases not matched to a gene: 11. The V gene's germline CDR1 is MDHEN and CDR2 SYDVKM.